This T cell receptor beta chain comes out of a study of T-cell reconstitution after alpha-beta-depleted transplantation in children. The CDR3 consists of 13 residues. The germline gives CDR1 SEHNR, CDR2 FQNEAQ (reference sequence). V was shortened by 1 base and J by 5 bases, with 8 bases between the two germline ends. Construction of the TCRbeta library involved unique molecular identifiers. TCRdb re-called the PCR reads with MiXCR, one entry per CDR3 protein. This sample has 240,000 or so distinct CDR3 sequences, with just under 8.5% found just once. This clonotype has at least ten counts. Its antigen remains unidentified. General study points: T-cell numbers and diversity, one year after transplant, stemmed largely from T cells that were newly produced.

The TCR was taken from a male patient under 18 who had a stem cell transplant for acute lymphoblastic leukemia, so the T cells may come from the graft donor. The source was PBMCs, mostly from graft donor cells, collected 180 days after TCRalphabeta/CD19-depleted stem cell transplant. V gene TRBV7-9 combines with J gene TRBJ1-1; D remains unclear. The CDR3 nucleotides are TGTGCCAGCAGCTTAGGGACTATTACTGAAGCTTTCTTT. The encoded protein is CASSLGTITEAFF.